A single sample gave rise to the 18 T cell receptor beta chains below, sequenced in a study of tumor-infiltrating lymphocytes in primary liver carcinoma. Both RNA and DNA were isolated together from roughly 20-30 mg of bulk tissue that had not been sorted. Total RNA (roughly 550 ng) served as template for TCR beta cDNA synthesis primed by a constant-region primer. Each TCR beta library was derived from three nested multiplex PCR rounds that employed slightly modified ARM-PCR. A C-beta reverse primer was combined with TRBV1-TRBV30 forward primers in the first two PCR rounds, and each round had around 11 cycles. TCRdb re-derived calls from the multiplex PCR reads in MiXCR, one entry per CDR3 protein. This table holds more than 45,000 distinct CDR3 sequences, about 78% found once. The sample was liver tumor tissue from sampling region 5. Regarding subset: tumor region T5, tumor centre. Every receptor here comes from a man aged 40-55 years with primary liver carcinoma and hepatitis B virus infection.

Points on this clonotype: Mismatch with germline at one junction end may stem from a read error. This chain joins TRBV11-1 and TRBJ2-7; D is perhaps TRBD1 (7 bases). CDR1 is SGHAT and CDR2 is FQDESV in the germline V gene (reference sequence). This CDR3 has 13 residues. The CDR3 protein is CVSRGERSYTQYF. CDR3 coding DNA: TGTGTCAGCAGGGGGGAGCGATCCTACACGCAGTACTTC.

Comments on this clonotype: One end of the junction fails to match germline, which may point to a read error. J is TRBJ2-7 and V is TRBV11-2, with D perhaps matching TRBD1 or TRBD2 (6 bases each). CDR1 is SGHAT and CDR2 is FQNNGV in the germline V gene. This CDR3 is built from 12 residues. The CDR3, as DNA: TGTGCCAGGAGTCCCGGGGGCTACGGGCAGAACTTC. Encoded protein: CARSPGGYGQNF.

Of note for this clonotype: The junction does not match germline at one end; this may be a read error. This chain links TRBV29-1 with TRBJ2-5; D possibly corresponds to TRBD1 (5 bases). This CDR3 is 12 amino acids long. Germline V CDR1 and CDR2: SQVTM, ANQGSEA. The CDR3, as DNA: TGCAGCGGTATGGACATCGGAGAGACCCAGTATTTC. Amino acid sequence: CSGMDIGETQYF.

This rearrangement joins TRBV13 to TRBJ2-7, with D unclear. Germline assignment: CDR1 PRHDT and CDR2 FYEKMQ (reference sequence). This CDR3 is 14 amino acids long. CDR3 nucleotide sequence: TGTGCTGGCAGATCCTATACTTATTCGGGCGAGCAGTACTTC. It yields the protein CAGRSYTYSGEQYF.

About this clonotype: The CDR3 does not close with the conserved phenylalanine or tryptophan, likely indicating a read error. The chain employs TRBV5-1 and TRBJ2-3; a weak D match, TRBD2 (6 bases). Germline CDR1 SGHRS, CDR2 YFSETQ. The CDR3 runs to 14 residues. The CDR3 loop is CACSFTSNTDTQYY. As DNA, the CDR3 is TGCGCCTGCAGTTTTACTAGCAACACAGATACGCAGTATTAT.

This chain joins TRBV11-1 and TRBJ1-1, with 7 bases lining up with TRBD1. The length of the CDR3 is 15 residues. V shed 4 bases, J shed 13 bases, and the junction held 18 bases outside the gene matches. In germline, CDR1 is SGHAT, CDR2 FQDESV (reference sequence). The CDR3 DNA reads TGTGCCAGCAGCTGGTCGGCCAGGGGGAGCACTGGAGTTTTCTTT. Translated: CASSWSARGSTGVFF.

A remark on this clonotype: Without the conserved terminal phenylalanine or tryptophan, this CDR3 likely stems from a read error. The chain has TRBV29-1 and TRBJ2-7; D gene unclear. Per germline, CDR1 SQVTM and CDR2 ANQGSEA. The CDR3 covers 11 residues. The CDR3 sequence is CNVRRGFEQYL. DNA of the CDR3: TGCAACGTTCGACGTGGATTCGAGCAGTACTTA.

This clonotype was recorded many times. The V call is TRBV6-4, the J call TRBJ1-2, with D hard to call. Germline-derived CDR1 and CDR2 are MRHNA and SNTAGT. Trimming took off 5 bases at V and 0 bases at J, with 13 bases between the two ends. This CDR3 spans 15 amino acids. The CDR3 spells CASSPNLGTNYGYTF. CDR3 DNA sequence: TGTGCCAGCAGTCCCAACTTGGGGACTAACTATGGCTACACCTTC.

This clonotype was seen more than once but under ten times. Germline and junction disagree at one end, which may indicate a read error. This chain connects TRBV29-1 to TRBJ1-5; 9 bases agree with TRBD1. Germline values: CDR1 SQVTM, CDR2 ANQGSEA. The CDR3 contains 13 residues. CDR3 amino acids: CSIETGGNQPQHF. In nucleotides, the CDR3 is TGCAGCATTGAAACAGGGGGCAATCAGCCCCAACATTTT.

To note about this clonotype: No conserved phenylalanine or tryptophan ends this CDR3, so it is likely a read error. The DNA is omitted, as the CDR3 cannot be located on it reliably, and the CDR3 follows TCRdb's listing. The V and J genes are TRBV6-5 and TRBJ2-7; the DNA was not compared with TRBD2, the D call given in the table. Including both end residues, the CDR3 is 16 amino acids long. The germline V gene has CDR1 MNHEY and CDR2 SVGAGI. The CDR3 loop is CASRPDRITFPLGEYL.

Concerning this clonotype itself: One junction end disagrees with the germline gene, perhaps due to a read error. V gene TRBV29-1 combines with J gene TRBJ2-5, with D perhaps TRBD1 (6 bases). The CDR3 is 12 residues long. Germline CDR1 reads SQVTM; CDR2 reads ANQGSEA. Here the CDR3 reads CGRMDSGETQYF. In DNA, the CDR3 is TGTGGCCGTATGGACAGTGGAGAGACCCAGTACTTC.

In the case of this clonotype: A read error may produce the germline difference seen at one junction end. The chain has TRBV6-2 or TRBV6-3 and TRBJ2-5, with 10 bases lining up with TRBD2. Germline values: CDR1 MNHEY, CDR2 SVGEGT. CDR3 size: 17 residues. CDR3 loop: CTSSYGSAGGWGETQYF. In nucleotides, the CDR3 is TGTACCAGCAGTTATGGTTCAGCGGGAGGGTGGGGAGAGACCCAGTACTTC.

The J gene is TRBJ2-1, the V gene TRBV6-5; D is unclear. Germline lookup yields CDR1 MNHEY and CDR2 SVGAGI. The CDR3 loop spans 13 amino acids. CDR3 amino acids: CTGSYDGLDEQFF. The CDR3 DNA is TGTACCGGCAGTTACGACGGGCTGGATGAGCAGTTCTTC.

The chain combines TRBV6-5 with TRBJ2-7; D possibly corresponds to TRBD1 (5 bases). Trimming took 4 bases from V and 3 from J, leaving 13 bases between them. The CDR3 is made up of 14 amino acids. Germline values: CDR1 MNHEY, CDR2 SVGAGI. CDR3 DNA sequence: TGTGCCAGCAGTTCCCCCGACACAGGCTACGAGCAGTACTTC. This gives the protein CASSSPDTGYEQYF.

As for this clonotype: The junction and the germline gene differ at one end; a read error may be behind it. The chain recombines TRBV6-1 with TRBJ2-1; possible D gene TRBD2, 6 bases. CDR1 and CDR2 from the germline V gene are MNHNS and SASEGT. There are 15 residues in the CDR3. The CDR3 region is CASTSTRDSHNEQFF. The DNA of the CDR3 is TGTGCTAGCACTTCTACACGGGACTCTCACAATGAGCAGTTCTTC.

Points on this clonotype: Mismatch with germline at one junction end may stem from a read error. This chain connects TRBV11-1 to TRBJ2-5, with TRBD2 matching over 12 bases. The CDR3 runs to 15 residues. Germline values: CDR1 SGHAT, CDR2 FQDESV (reference sequence). CDR3 coding DNA: TGCGCCAGAACCGTCACGGGACTAGCGGGAGAGACCCAGTACTTC. Translated, it gives CARTVTGLAGETQYF.

The table lists this clonotype with a count of one. An end of the junction differs from the germline gene, which may be a read error. The rearrangement links TRBV11-1 to TRBJ2-3, with 7 nucleotides matching TRBD2. The CDR3 sequence is 15 residues long. The germline V gene encodes CDR1 SGHAT and CDR2 FQDESV (reference sequence). The CDR3 here is CASSLPREGTDAQYF. Here the CDR3 DNA reads TGTGCTAGCAGTTTGCCGAGGGAGGGCACAGATGCGCAGTATTTT.

A word on this clonotype: Its ends do not fully match the called genes, so a read error is possible. CDR3 sequence reads: CDWSVWRLAGTNEQFF. In nucleotides, the CDR3 is TGTGACTGGAGTGTATGGAGACTAGCGGGAACGAATGAGCAGTTCTTC. The V and J genes are TRBV30 and TRBJ2-1; 11 bases are a match to TRBD2. Germline CDR1 reads GTSNPN; CDR2 reads SVGIG (reference sequence). The CDR3 extends over 16 amino acids.